These T cell receptor beta chains were read from a single sample in a study of cytomegalovirus exposure and HLA in healthy donors. The table came from immunoSEQ multiplex PCR; TCRdb's copy has only in-frame clones and leaves some out. The table for this sample gives some 75,000 clones. The sample taken for sequencing was PBMCs. The source is a man aged 35-49 years in good health and CMV-seronegative. Each CDR3 is given with its conserved first and last residue. A D gene is named only where the DNA matches it firmly.

j_call | d_call | v_call | cdr3_nt | cdr3_aa
TRBJ2-7 | TRBD1 | TRBV9 | TGTGCCAGCAGCGCAGGACAGGGGAGCGCCTACGAGCAGTACTTC | CASSAGQGSAYEQYF
TRBJ2-7 | TRBD1 | TRBV6-1 | TGTGCCAGCAGTGATTCCGGGACAGCGGACTACGAGCAGTACTTC | CASSDSGTADYEQYF
TRBJ2-5 | - | TRBV6-1 | TGTGCCAGCAGTGCGGAGCACCAAGAGACCCAGTACTTC | CASSAEHQETQYF
TRBJ1-2 | TRBD1 | TRBV30 | TGTGCCTGGAGGATCGGACAGGGGGAGTTCTATGGCTACACCTTC | CAWRIGQGEFYGYTF
TRBJ2-2 | TRBD2 | TRBV30 | TGTGCCTGGAGCGACCTGGGGGGGGACACCGGGGAGCTGTTTTTT | CAWSDLGGDTGELFF
TRBJ2-7 | - | TRBV6-5 | TGTGCCAGCAGTTACTCTCCCGGCGGCTACGAGCAGTACTTC | CASSYSPGGYEQYF
TRBJ1-3 | - | TRBV5-6 | TGTGCCAGCAGCTCGGGATTCTCTGGAAACACCATATATTTT | CASSSGFSGNTIYF
TRBJ2-7 | TRBD2 | TRBV18 | TGTGCCAGCTCACCAGGGCGGGGGGCCTACGAGCAGTACTTC | CASSPGRGAYEQYF
TRBJ1-2 | - | TRBV29-1 | TGCAGCGTTGAGGGCCAGGGGTTTGGCTACACCTTC | CSVEGQGFGYTF
TRBJ2-7 | TRBD2 | TRBV7-9 | TGTGCCAGCAGCTTCCCGACTAGCGGGGCCTACGAGCAGTACTTC | CASSFPTSGAYEQYF
TRBJ2-7 | TRBD1 | TRBV6-5 | TGTGCCAGCAGTTCCCCCGACAGGGCCAACTACGAGCAGTACTTC | CASSSPDRANYEQYF